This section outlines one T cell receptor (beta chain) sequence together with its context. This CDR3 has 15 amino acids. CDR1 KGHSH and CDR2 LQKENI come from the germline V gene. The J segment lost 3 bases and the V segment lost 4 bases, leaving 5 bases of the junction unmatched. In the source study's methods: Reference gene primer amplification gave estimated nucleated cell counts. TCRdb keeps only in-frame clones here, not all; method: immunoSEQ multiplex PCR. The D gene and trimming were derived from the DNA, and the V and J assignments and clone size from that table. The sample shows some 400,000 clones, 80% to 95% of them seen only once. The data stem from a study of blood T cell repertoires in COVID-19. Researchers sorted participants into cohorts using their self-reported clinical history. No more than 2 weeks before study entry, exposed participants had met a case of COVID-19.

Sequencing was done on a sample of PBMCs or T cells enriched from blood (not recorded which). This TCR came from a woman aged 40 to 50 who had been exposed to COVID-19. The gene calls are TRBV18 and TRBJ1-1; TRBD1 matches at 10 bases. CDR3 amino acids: CASSLTGTGDTEAFF. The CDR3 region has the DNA TGTGCCAGCTCACTCACCGGGACAGGGGACACTGAAGCTTTCTTT.